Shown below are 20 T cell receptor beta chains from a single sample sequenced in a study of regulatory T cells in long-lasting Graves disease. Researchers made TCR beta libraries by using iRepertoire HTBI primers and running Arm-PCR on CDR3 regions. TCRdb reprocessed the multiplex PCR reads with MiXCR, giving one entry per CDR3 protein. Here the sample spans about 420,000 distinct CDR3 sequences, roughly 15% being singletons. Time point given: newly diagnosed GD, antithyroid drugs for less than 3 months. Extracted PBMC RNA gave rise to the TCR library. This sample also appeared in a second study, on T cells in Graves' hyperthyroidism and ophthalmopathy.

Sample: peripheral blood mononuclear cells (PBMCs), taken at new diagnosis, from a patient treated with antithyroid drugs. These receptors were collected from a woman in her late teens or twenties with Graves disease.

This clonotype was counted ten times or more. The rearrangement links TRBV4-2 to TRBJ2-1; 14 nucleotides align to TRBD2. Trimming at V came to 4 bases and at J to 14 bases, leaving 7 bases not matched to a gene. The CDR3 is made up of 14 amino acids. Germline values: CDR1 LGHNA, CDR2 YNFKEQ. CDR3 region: CASSLGTSGSKEFF. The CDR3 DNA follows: TGTGCCAGCAGCCTAGGGACTAGCGGGAGTAAGGAGTTCTTC.

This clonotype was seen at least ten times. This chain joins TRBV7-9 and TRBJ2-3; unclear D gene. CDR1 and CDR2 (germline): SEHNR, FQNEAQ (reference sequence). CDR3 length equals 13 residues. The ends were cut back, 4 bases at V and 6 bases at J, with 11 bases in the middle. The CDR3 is CASSSQYPDTQYF. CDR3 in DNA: TGTGCCAGCAGCTCCCAATACCCGGATACGCAGTATTTT.

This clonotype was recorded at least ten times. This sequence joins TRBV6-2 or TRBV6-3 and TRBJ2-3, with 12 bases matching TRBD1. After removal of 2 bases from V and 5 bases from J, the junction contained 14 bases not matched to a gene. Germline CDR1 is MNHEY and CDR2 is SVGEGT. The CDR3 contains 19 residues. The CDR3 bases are TGTGCCAGCAGTTACGCGACCGGGACAGGGGGCTTGATCGGAGATACGCAGTATTTT. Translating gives CASSYATGTGGLIGDTQYF.

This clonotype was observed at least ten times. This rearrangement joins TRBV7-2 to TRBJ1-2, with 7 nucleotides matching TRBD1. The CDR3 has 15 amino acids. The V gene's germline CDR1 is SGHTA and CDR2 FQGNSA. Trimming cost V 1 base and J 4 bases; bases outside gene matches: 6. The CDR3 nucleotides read TGTGCCAGCAGCTTAGATCCAGGGGGAGGCTATGGCTACACCTTC. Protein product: CASSLDPGGGYGYTF.

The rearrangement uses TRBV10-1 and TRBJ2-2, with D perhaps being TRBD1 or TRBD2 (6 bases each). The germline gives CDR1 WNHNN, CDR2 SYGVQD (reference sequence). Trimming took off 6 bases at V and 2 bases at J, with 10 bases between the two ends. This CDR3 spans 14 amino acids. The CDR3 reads CASREGVNTGELFF. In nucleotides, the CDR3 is TGCGCCAGCAGGGAGGGGGTCAACACCGGGGAGCTGTTTTTT.

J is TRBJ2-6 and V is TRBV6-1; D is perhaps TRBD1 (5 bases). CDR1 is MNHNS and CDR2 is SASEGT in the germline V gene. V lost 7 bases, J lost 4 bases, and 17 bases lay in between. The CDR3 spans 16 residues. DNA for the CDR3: TGTGCCAGCAACCTGCAGGGCAGGGTCGGGGCCAACGTCCTGACTTTC. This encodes CASNLQGRVGANVLTF.

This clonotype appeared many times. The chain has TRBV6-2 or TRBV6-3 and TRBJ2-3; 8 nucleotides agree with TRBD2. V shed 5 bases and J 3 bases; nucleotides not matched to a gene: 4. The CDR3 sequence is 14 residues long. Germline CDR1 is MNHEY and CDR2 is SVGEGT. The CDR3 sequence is CASSGAGETDTQYF. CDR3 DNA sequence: TGTGCCAGCAGTGGAGCGGGAGAGACAGATACGCAGTATTTT.

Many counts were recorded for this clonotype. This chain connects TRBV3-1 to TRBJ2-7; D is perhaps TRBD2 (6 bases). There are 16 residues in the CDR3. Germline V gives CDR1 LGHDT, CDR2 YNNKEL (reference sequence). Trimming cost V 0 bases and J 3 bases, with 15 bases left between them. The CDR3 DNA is TGTGCCAGCAGCCAAGATGAACTAGCTGGCCGCTACGAGCAGTACTTC. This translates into CASSQDELAGRYEQYF.

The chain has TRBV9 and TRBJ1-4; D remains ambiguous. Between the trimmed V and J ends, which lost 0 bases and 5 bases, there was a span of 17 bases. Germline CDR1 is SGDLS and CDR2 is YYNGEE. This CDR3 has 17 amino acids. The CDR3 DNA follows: TGTGCCAGCAGCGTAGAAGGGAGACCCTTGAAAAATGAAAAACTGTTTTTT. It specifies CASSVEGRPLKNEKLFF. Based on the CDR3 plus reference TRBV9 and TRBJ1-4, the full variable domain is DSGVTQTPKHLITATGQRVTLRCSPRSGDLSVYWYQQSLDQGLQFLIQYYNGEERAKGNILERFSAQQFPDLHSELNLSSLELGDSALYFCASSVEGRPLKNEKLFFGSGTQLSVL.

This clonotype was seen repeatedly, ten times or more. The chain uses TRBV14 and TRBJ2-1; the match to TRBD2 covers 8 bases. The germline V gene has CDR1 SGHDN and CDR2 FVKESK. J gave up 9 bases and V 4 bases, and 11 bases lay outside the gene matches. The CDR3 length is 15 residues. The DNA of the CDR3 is TGTGCCAGCAGCCTCGATAGCGGGACGGGCCGTGAGCAGTTCTTC. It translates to CASSLDSGTGREQFF.

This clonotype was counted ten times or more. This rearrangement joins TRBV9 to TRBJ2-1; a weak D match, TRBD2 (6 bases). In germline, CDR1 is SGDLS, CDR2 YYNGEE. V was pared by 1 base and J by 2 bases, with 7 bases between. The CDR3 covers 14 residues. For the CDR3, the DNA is TGTGCCAGCAGCGTAACTAGCACCTACAATGAGCAGTTCTTC. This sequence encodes CASSVTSTYNEQFF.

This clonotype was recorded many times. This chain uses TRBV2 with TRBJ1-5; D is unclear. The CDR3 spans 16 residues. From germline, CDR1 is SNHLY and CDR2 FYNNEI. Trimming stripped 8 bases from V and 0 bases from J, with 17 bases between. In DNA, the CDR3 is TGTGCCAGCGGCTTGTACAGCTATTATAGCAATCAGCCCCAGCATTTT. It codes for CASGLYSYYSNQPQHF.

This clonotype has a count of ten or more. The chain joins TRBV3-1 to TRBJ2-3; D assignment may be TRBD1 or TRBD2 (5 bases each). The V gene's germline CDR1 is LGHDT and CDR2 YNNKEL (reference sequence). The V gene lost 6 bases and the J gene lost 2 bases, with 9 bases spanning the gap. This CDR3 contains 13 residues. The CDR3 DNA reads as TGTGCCAGCAGACGGGACCCCACAGATACGCAGTATTTT. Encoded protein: CASRRDPTDTQYF.

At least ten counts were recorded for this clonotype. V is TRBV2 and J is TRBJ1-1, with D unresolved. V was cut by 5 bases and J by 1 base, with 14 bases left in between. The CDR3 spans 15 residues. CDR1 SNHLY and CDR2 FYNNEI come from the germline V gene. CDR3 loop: CASSRIPGGNTEAFF. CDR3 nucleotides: TGTGCCAGCAGTCGTATACCGGGAGGGAACACTGAAGCTTTCTTT.

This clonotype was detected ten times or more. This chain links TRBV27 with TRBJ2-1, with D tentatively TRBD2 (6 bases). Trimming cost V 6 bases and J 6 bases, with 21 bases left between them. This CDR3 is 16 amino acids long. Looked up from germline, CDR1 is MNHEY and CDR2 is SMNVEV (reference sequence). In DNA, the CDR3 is TGTGCCAGCAGCTATCAAACGGGGGTCCTTGGCAATGAGCAGTTCTTC. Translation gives CASSYQTGVLGNEQFF.

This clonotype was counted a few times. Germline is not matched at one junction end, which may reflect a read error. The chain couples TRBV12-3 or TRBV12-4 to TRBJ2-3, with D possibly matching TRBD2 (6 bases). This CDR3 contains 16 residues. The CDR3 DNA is TGTGCCAGCAGTCTGACGGAGGGCCCGGACACAGGTACGCAGTATTTT. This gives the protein CASSLTEGPDTGTQYF.

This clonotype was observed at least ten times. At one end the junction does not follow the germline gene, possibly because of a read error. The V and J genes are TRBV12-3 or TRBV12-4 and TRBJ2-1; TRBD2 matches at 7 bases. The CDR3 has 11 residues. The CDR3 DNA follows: TGTGCCAGCACCCGTCGGGGGGTAACGGTCTTC. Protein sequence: CASTRRGVTVF.

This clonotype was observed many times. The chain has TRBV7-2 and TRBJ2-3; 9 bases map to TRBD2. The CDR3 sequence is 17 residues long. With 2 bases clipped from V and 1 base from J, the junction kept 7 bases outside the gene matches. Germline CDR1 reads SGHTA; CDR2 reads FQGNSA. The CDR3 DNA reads TGTGCCAGCAGCTTAAGGGTAGGGACTAGCCGCACAGATACGCAGTATTTT. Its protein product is CASSLRVGTSRTDTQYF.

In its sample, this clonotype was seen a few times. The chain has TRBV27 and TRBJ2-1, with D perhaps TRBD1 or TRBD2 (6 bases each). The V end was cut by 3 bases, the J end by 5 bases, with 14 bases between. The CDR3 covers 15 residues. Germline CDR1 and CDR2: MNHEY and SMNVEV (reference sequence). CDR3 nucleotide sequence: TGTGCCAGCAGTTTGGTTGGGGGGCCCAACAATGAGCAGTTCTTC. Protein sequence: CASSLVGGPNNEQFF.

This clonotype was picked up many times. The CDR3 DNA reads as TGTGCCAGCGGAACAGTAGGGCGGGCCCCGTACTTC. Translated, it gives CASGTVGRAPYF. The rearrangement joins TRBV28 to TRBJ2-7, with a tentative D call TRBD2 (5 bases). CDR1 and CDR2 (germline): MDHEN, SYDVKM. The CDR3 has 12 residues. The ends were cut back, 8 bases at V and 12 bases at J, with 20 bases in the middle.